These 10 T cell receptor beta chains were all obtained from the same sample, sequenced in a study of blood T cell repertoires in COVID-19. Libraries were prepared by immunoSEQ multiplex PCR; TCRdb keeps only in-frame clonotypes and omits some of them. The sample yields roughly 250,000 clones, roughly nine tenths seen once. The sample comprised PBMCs or T cells enriched from blood (not recorded which). These receptors came from a woman aged 30 to 39 with acute COVID-19.

A single count supports this clone. This chain's CDR3 is CASSARSGEPNTGELFF. The CDR3 nucleotides read TGTGCCAGCAGCGCCCGTAGCGGGGAACCGAACACCGGGGAGCTGTTTTTT. The chain joins TRBV9 to TRBJ2-2, with 8 nucleotides matching TRBD2. J gave up 0 bases and V 3 bases, and 7 bases lay outside the gene matches. Germline lookup yields CDR1 SGDLS and CDR2 YYNGEE. The CDR3 totals 17 residues.

The V gene is TRBV10-3, the J gene TRBJ1-1, with D tentatively TRBD1 (6 bases). V lost 6 bases, J lost 4 bases, and 12 bases lay in between. Germline V gives CDR1 ENHRY, CDR2 SYGVKD. The length of the CDR3 is 13 residues. For the CDR3, the DNA is TGTGCCATCAGGAAATCACAGGGCACTGAAGCTTTCTTT. Protein: CAIRKSQGTEAFF.

The gene calls are TRBV29-1 and TRBJ2-3; D ambiguous. Trimming left V 2 bases short and J 11 bases short, with 8 bases between. The length of the CDR3 is 10 residues. Germline lookup yields CDR1 SQVTM and CDR2 ANQGSEA. The CDR3 DNA reads as TGCAGCGTTGAACCAGGTCTGCAGTATTTT. Protein product: CSVEPGLQYF.

The chain is built from TRBV4-1 and TRBJ1-4, with a tentative D call TRBD1 (6 bases). The germline V and J ends were trimmed by 0 bases and 3 bases, with 8 bases remaining between them. Looked up from germline, CDR1 is MGHRA and CDR2 is YSYEKL. This CDR3 is 15 amino acids long. DNA of the CDR3: TGCGCCAGCAGCCAAGAGGGGACATCTAATGAAAAACTGTTTTTT. Amino acid sequence: CASSQEGTSNEKLFF.

The V gene is TRBV25-1, the J gene TRBJ1-2; D remains unclear. Trimming left V 2 bases short and J 8 bases short, with 6 bases between. Germline V gene data show CDR1 as MGHDK and CDR2 as SYGVNS. The CDR3 length is 11 residues. In DNA, the CDR3 is TGTGCCAGCAGTGAAGCGGGGGGCTACACCTTC. Translation: CASSEAGGYTF.

The J gene is TRBJ2-2, the V gene TRBV24-1; TRBD2 matches 11 bases. The CDR3 is 15 residues long. V trimming: 3 bases; J trimming: 6 bases; junction bases outside the gene matches: 2. In germline, CDR1 is KGHDR, CDR2 SFDVKD. CDR3 DNA sequence: TGTGCCACCAGTGATCCGGGACTAGCGGCCGGGGAGCTGTTTTTT. It codes for CATSDPGLAAGELFF.

The chain recombines TRBV18 with TRBJ2-5; no reliable D call. V was pared by 4 bases and J by 2 bases, with 5 bases between. There are 12 residues in the CDR3. Per the germline V gene, CDR1 is KGHSH and CDR2 is LQKENI. In DNA form, the CDR3 reads TGTGCCAGCTCACGCCAGCAAGAGACCCAGTACTTC. Its translation: CASSRQQETQYF. The full variable domain, with the rest looked up from reference TRBV18 and TRBJ2-5, is NAGVMQNPRHLVRRRGQEARLRCSPMKGHSHVYWYRQLPEEGLKFMVYLQKENIIDESGMPKERFSAEFPKEGPSILRIQQVVRGDSAAYFCASSRQQETQYFGPGTRLLVL.

The chain combines TRBV5-4 with TRBJ1-4; D ambiguous. CDR1 and CDR2 from the germline V gene are SGHNT and YYREEE (reference sequence). Trimming took off 4 bases at V and 7 bases at J, with 17 bases between the two ends. The CDR3 length is 15 residues. CDR3 nucleotides: TGTGCCAGCAGCATTTCCAGGCAGGAGGGTGAAAAACTGTTTTTT. It is translated as CASSISRQEGEKLFF.

V is TRBV5-5 and J is TRBJ2-1, with 7 bases identical to TRBD2. V was pared by 3 bases and J by 2 bases, with 5 bases of the junction left unmatched. CDR3 length equals 15 residues. Germline V gene data show CDR1 as SGHKS and CDR2 as YYEKEE (reference sequence). CDR3 coding DNA: TGTGCCAGCAGCTCAAGGGAGGGCCCCTACAATGAGCAGTTCTTC. This encodes CASSSREGPYNEQFF.

The J gene is TRBJ1-1, the V gene TRBV7-8; no definite D call. The CDR3 has 15 residues. From germline, CDR1 is SGHVS and CDR2 FQNEAQ. Trimming shortened V by 3 bases and J by 1 base, and 12 bases separated the two germline ends. The CDR3 is CASSLGWTGNTEAFF. Here the CDR3 DNA reads TGTGCCAGCAGCTTGGGATGGACTGGGAACACTGAAGCTTTCTTT.